This entry concerns a single T cell receptor beta chain. Its antigen is as yet unknown. The CDR3 extends over 15 amino acids. Germline V gene sequence: CDR1 SGHDN, CDR2 FVKESK. V shed 5 bases and J 5 bases; nucleotides not matched to a gene: 12. This sample stems from a study of blood T cells in healthy people across ages. Study overall: For every two T cells, template switching captured about one barcoded beta molecule. Study-level findings and limits: Long-lived donors carried more naive CD4+ cells and greater diversity than aged donors. The percentage of naive T cells correlated strongly with TCR beta diversity. Getting older went along with TCR beta diversity per million T cells dropping roughly linearly.

PCR was performed a second time for roughly 7 to 11 cycles using a sample-barcoded 5' primer and a J-beta primer mix. Using its own MiXCR run on the 5' RACE reads, TCRdb lists one record per CDR3 protein. The sample holds approximately 1.5 million distinct CDR3 sequences, around 36% seen once. The rearrangement joins TRBV14 to TRBJ2-7, with 7 bases lining up with TRBD1. This clonotype originated in a woman aged 30 to 39 in good health. The sequenced sample consisted of blood. The CDR3 region is CASSFSNDRADEQYF. In nucleotides, the CDR3 is TGTGCCAGCAGCTTCTCTAATGACAGGGCTGACGAGCAGTACTTC.